The rows below give T cell receptor beta chains drawn from one sample of a study of blood T cells in healthy people across ages. TCRdb reanalysed the 5' RACE reads using MiXCR and keeps one entry per CDR3 protein. The table shows around 700,000 distinct CDR3 sequences, with roughly 25% occurring only once. This same sample was also part of a study on T cells of mothers and their children.

Sequencing input: blood. These receptors were obtained from a boy under 18 in good health. Both conserved end residues are part of each CDR3. The D gene is left open where the match is weak. A clone size is listed for some rows: how often the clone was seen (once, few, many), or a class if it is expanded.

CDR3: CASSKDRVKSTNEKLFF
DNA: TGTGCCAGCAGCAAAGACCGCGTAAAATCGACTAATGAAAAACTGTTTTTT
J: TRBJ1-4
V: TRBV21-1
D: NA
size: few

CDR3: CASSRQDPLDEQYF
DNA: TGTGCCAGCAGTCGACAGGACCCCCTGGACGAGCAGTACTTC
J: TRBJ2-7
V: TRBV21-1
D: NA
size: NA

CDR3: CASSQVGLVEQYF
DNA: TGTGCCAGCAGCCAAGTTGGACTAGTCGAGCAGTACTTC
J: TRBJ2-7
V: TRBV4-2
D: TRBD2
size: few

CDR3: CASSVGTGVLYEQYF
DNA: TGTGCCAGCAGCGTGGGGACAGGGGTCCTCTACGAGCAGTACTTC
J: TRBJ2-7
V: TRBV14
D: TRBD1
size: NA

CDR3: CASSERAGGHWDEQFF
DNA: TGTGCCAGCAGTGAAAGAGCGGGGGGGCATTGGGATGAGCAGTTCTTC
J: TRBJ2-1
V: TRBV2
D: TRBD2
size: NA

CDR3: CSASRRQRGPSYEQYF
DNA: TGCAGTGCTAGCAGAAGACAGCGGGGCCCCTCCTACGAGCAGTACTTC
J: TRBJ2-7
V: TRBV20-1
D: TRBD2
size: few

CDR3: CSASGEAEAFF
DNA: TGCAGTGCTAGTGGGGAAGCTGAAGCTTTCTTT
J: TRBJ1-1
V: TRBV20-1
D: NA
size: few

CDR3: CASSSAGDWTEAFF
DNA: TGTGCCAGCAGTTCAGCCGGGGATTGGACTGAAGCTTTCTTT
J: TRBJ1-1
V: TRBV6-5
D: NA
size: NA

CDR3: CASSQDRSGGAEAFF
DNA: TGCGCCAGCAGCCAAGATCGTTCCGGCGGGGCTGAAGCTTTCTTT
J: TRBJ1-1
V: TRBV4-3
D: NA
size: NA

CDR3: CASSRPWEETQYF
DNA: TGTGCCAGCAGCCGCCCCTGGGAGGAGACCCAGTACTTC
J: TRBJ2-5
V: TRBV7-6
D: NA
size: NA

CDR3: CSASRGDFQETQYF
DNA: TGCAGTGCTTCCCGAGGGGACTTCCAAGAGACCCAGTACTTC
J: TRBJ2-5
V: TRBV20-1
D: NA
size: NA

CDR3: CASSVRLSDTQYF
DNA: TGTGCCAGCAGCGTCCGACTTTCTGATACGCAGTATTTT
J: TRBJ2-3
V: TRBV2
D: NA
size: NA

CDR3: CASRGSGQPQHF
DNA: TGTGCCAGCAGGGGTTCTGGGCAGCCCCAGCATTTT
J: TRBJ1-5
V: TRBV6-5
D: NA
size: NA

CDR3: CASSVAGQGTSYEQYF
DNA: TGTGCCAGCAGCGTAGCAGGACAGGGAACATCCTACGAGCAGTACTTC
J: TRBJ2-7
V: TRBV9
D: TRBD1
size: NA

CDR3: CSARRASGVGGELFF
DNA: TGCAGTGCTAGACGGGCCTCAGGGGTTGGCGGGGAGCTGTTTTTT
J: TRBJ2-2
V: TRBV20-1
D: NA
size: few

CDR3: CASSKADGGVPSYEQYF
DNA: TGTGCCAGCAGCAAAGCGGATGGGGGGGTCCCCTCCTACGAGCAGTACTTC
J: TRBJ2-7
V: TRBV21-1
D: NA
size: NA

CDR3: CSARDRLAGGPETQYF
DNA: TGCAGTGCTAGAGATAGACTAGCGGGAGGGCCAGAGACCCAGTACTTC
J: TRBJ2-5
V: TRBV20-1
D: TRBD2
size: NA